This entry describes one TCR beta chain. The entry originates in a study of technical replicates of blood from several donors. Data came from immunoSEQ multiplex PCR; TCRdb stores just in-frame clones and leaves some out. The sample shows 55,000 to 65,000 clones, around 88% of them seen only once. J lost 5 bases, V lost 1 base, and 4 bases had no gene match. This CDR3 is built from 16 residues. Germline V CDR1 and CDR2: SGHDT, YYEEEE. What was sequenced was PBMCs. The rearrangement links TRBV5-6 to TRBJ2-1, with 12 positions matching TRBD2. The receptor was isolated from a human donor in good health. Some clones in this sample may be carry-over from other donors' samples. CDR3 region: CASSLLASGRDNEQFF. The CDR3 nucleotides are TGTGCCAGCAGCTTGCTGGCTAGCGGGAGGGACAATGAGCAGTTCTTC. The variable domain in full, completed from reference TRBV5-6 and TRBJ2-1, reads DAGVTQSPTHLIKTRGQQVTLRCSPKSGHDTVSWYQQALGQGPQFIFQYYEEEERQRGNFPDRFSGHQFPNYSSELNVNALLLGDSALYLCASSLLASGRDNEQFFGPGTRLTVL.